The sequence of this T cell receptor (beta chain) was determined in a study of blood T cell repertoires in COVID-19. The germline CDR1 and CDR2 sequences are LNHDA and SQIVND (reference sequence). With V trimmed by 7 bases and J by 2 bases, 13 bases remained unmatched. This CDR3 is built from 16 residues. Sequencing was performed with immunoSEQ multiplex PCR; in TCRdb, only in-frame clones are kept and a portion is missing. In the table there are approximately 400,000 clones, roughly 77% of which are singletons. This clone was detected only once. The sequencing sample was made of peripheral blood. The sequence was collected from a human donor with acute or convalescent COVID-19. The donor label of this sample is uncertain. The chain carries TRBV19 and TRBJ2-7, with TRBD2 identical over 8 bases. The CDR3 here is CASTPGGAGVPYEQYF. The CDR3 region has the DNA TGTGCCAGTACCCCTGGAGGAGCGGGAGTCCCCTACGAGCAGTACTTC.